This T cell receptor (beta chain) originates from a study of blood T cell repertoires in COVID-19. Germline V lookup: CDR1 SGHTA, CDR2 FQGTGA. The CDR3 runs to 17 residues. With V trimmed by 2 bases and J by 0 bases, 7 bases remained unmatched. Method: immunoSEQ multiplex PCR; TCRdb's copy keeps in-frame clones and lacks some. The data show more than 250,000 clones, with approximately 83% seen just once and 2.2% held by the top ten. Sequenced material: PBMCs or T cells enriched from blood (not recorded which). The TCR was taken from a man between 25 and 39 years old who had recovered from COVID-19. The chain couples TRBV7-3 to TRBJ2-3; TRBD2 matches 8 bases. The CDR3 region has the DNA TGTGCCAGCAGCTTAGCGGGGGGCAACCCTAGCACAGATACGCAGTATTTT. Its translation: CASSLAGGNPSTDTQYF.